Each of the 12 T cell receptor beta chains below was sequenced from the same sample in a study of spatial heterogeneity in lung cancer. Regarding time point: sample taken at primary tumor resection. TCRdb reanalysed the 5' RACE reads using MiXCR and keeps one entry per CDR3 protein. Of a few thousand distinct CDR3 sequences in the sample, roughly 2.9% were seen once. Sample: normal lung tissue next to the tumor, taken at surgery. These receptor sequences come from a male donor with early-stage non-small cell lung cancer.

Many counts were recorded for this clonotype. This chain joins TRBV12-3 or TRBV12-4 and TRBJ1-4; TRBD1 agrees at 8 bases. V lost 3 bases to trimming and J lost 8 bases; unmatched junction nucleotides: 8. This CDR3 has 15 residues. CDR3 in amino acids: CASSFSTGGNEKLFF. CDR3 coding DNA: TGTGCCAGCAGTTTTTCAACAGGGGGAAACGAAAAACTGTTTTTT.

The sample holds many counts of this clonotype. V gene TRBV10-2 combines with J gene TRBJ2-3, with D perhaps being TRBD1 or TRBD2 (5 bases each). This CDR3 comprises 13 residues. Germline CDR1 reads WSHSY; CDR2 reads SAAADI. V was pared by 1 base and J by 4 bases, with 6 bases between. The CDR3 coding sequence is TGCGCCAGCAGTGAGTGGGGGTCAGATACGCAGTATTTT. Translating it yields CASSEWGSDTQYF.

Sample share makes this clonotype medium-sized. The CDR3 DNA follows: TGTGCCAGCAGGAGGACTAGAGCCTACGAGCAGTACTTC. Amino acids: CASRRTRAYEQYF. The chain links TRBV6-6 to TRBJ2-7; 7 nucleotides align to TRBD2. The CDR3 runs 13 residues. V lost 6 bases, J lost 2 bases, and 4 bases stayed unmatched. Looked up from germline, CDR1 is MNHNY and CDR2 is SVGAGI (reference sequence).

This clonotype was seen at least ten times. The chain has TRBV6-1 and TRBJ1-1, with D possibly being TRBD1 (5 bases). Deletions cut 1 base from V and 4 bases from J, with 10 bases between. In germline, CDR1 is MNHNS, CDR2 SASEGT. The CDR3 consists of 14 residues. The CDR3 loop reads CASSEGGRVTEAFF. The CDR3 DNA reads as TGTGCCAGCAGTGAAGGAGGCAGGGTCACTGAAGCTTTCTTT.

This clonotype was observed many times. This rearrangement joins TRBV3-1 to TRBJ2-5; possibly TRBD1 for D (5 bases). CDR1 and CDR2 from the germline V gene are LGHDT and YNNKEL (reference sequence). This CDR3 contains 18 residues. V was pared by 0 bases and J by 4 bases, with 21 bases between. The CDR3 here is CASSQDLRQLIYRETQYF. The CDR3 nucleotides are TGTGCCAGCAGCCAAGACTTACGACAGCTTATTTATCGAGAGACCCAGTACTTC.

This clonotype came up many times. J is TRBJ1-5 and V is TRBV6-1; D is unresolved. CDR3 length: 14 residues. With 1 base removed from V and 10 bases from J, the gap between germline ends came to 14 bases. Germline V gene sequence: CDR1 MNHNS, CDR2 SASEGT. Here the CDR3 DNA reads TGTGCCAGCAGTGAAGGGGTAGACAAGGGACCCCAGCATTTT. Protein sequence: CASSEGVDKGPQHF.

The chain recombines TRBV19 with TRBJ1-2; D is undetermined. The V gene lost 3 bases and the J gene lost 6 bases, with 14 bases spanning the gap. CDR1 LNHDA and CDR2 SQIVND come from the germline V gene (reference sequence). This CDR3 comprises 14 residues. This CDR3 reads CASSMSGGCHGYTF. In nucleotides, the CDR3 is TGTGCCAGTAGTATGAGTGGCGGGTGTCATGGCTACACCTTC.

This clonotype was detected ten times or more. This rearrangement joins TRBV11-2 to TRBJ2-7, with D uncertain. Germline V gene sequence: CDR1 SGHAT, CDR2 FQNNGV. V lost 2 bases to trimming and J lost 0 bases, with 5 bases between them. The CDR3 length is 13 residues. CDR3 nucleotide sequence: TGTGCCAGCAGCTTACTGGGCTCCTACGAGCAGTACGTC. Amino acid sequence: CASSLLGSYEQYV.

In this sample, this clonotype is medium-sized. The chain is built from TRBV27 and TRBJ2-1; 12 positions agree with TRBD2. The germline V gene has CDR1 MNHEY and CDR2 SMNVEV (reference sequence). The CDR3 sequence is 17 residues long. Trimming at V came to 4 bases and at J to 6 bases, leaving 10 bases not matched to a gene. The CDR3 DNA follows: TGTGCCAGCAGTTACAAGGCAGGGACTAGCGGGTCCAATGAGCAGTTCTTC. Translating gives CASSYKAGTSGSNEQFF.

V and J are TRBV11-1 and TRBJ1-4; possible D gene TRBD1, 5 bases. Germline V gives CDR1 SGHAT, CDR2 FQDESV (reference sequence). The CDR3 has 14 residues. The V end lost 5 bases, the J end lost 5 bases, and 12 bases lay between the germline ends. The DNA of the CDR3 is TGTGCCAGCAGCAGGGACGGAGAAAATGAAAAACTGTTTTTT. Translated, it gives CASSRDGENEKLFF.

This clonotype is termed medium-sized (0.01 to 0.1%). The chain uses TRBV20-1 and TRBJ2-5; TRBD2 matches at 9 bases. CDR1 and CDR2 (germline): DFQATT, SNEGSKA (reference sequence). J lost 7 bases, V lost 6 bases, and 12 bases had no gene match. CDR3 length: 14 residues. CDR3 loop: CSAWSAGGLGTQYF. As DNA, the CDR3 is TGCAGTGCCTGGTCAGCGGGGGGCCTTGGGACCCAGTACTTC.

The sample holds many counts of this clonotype. J is TRBJ2-1 and V is TRBV12-5; D gene ambiguous. Between the trimmed V and J ends, which lost 6 bases and 2 bases, there was a span of 14 bases. From germline, CDR1 is LGHNT and CDR2 FRNRAP. The CDR3 consists of 15 residues. The CDR3 protein is CASGPIGPPYNEQFF. The DNA of the CDR3 is TGTGCTAGTGGACCCATCGGGCCCCCCTACAATGAGCAGTTCTTC.